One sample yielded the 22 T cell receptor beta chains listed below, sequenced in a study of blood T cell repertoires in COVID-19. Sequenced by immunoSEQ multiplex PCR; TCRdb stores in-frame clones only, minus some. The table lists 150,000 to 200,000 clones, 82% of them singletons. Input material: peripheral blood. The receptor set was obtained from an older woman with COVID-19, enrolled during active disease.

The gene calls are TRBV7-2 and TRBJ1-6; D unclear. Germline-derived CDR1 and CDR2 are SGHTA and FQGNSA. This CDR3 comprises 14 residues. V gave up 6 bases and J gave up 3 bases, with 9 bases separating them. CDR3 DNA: TGTGCCAGCAGGGGTGGCGGCTATAATTCACCCCTCCACTTT. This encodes CASRGGGYNSPLHF.

The CDR3 nucleotides read TGTGCCAGCAGTTACGGGTGGGACAGGGGCACCGGGGAGCTGTTTTTT. Translation: CASSYGWDRGTGELFF. The chain couples TRBV6-6 to TRBJ2-2; 10 bases are shared with TRBD1. The CDR3 totals 16 residues. CDR1 and CDR2 (germline): MNHNY, SVGAGI (reference sequence). V dropped 2 bases and J dropped 4; count of bases not matched to a gene: 4.

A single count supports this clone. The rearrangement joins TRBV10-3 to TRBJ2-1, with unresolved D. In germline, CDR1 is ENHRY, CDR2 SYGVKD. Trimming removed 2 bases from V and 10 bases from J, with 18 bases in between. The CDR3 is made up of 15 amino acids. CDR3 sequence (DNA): TGTGCCATCAGTGAGACCGAAGGAGACCGCTGGGAGCAGTTCTTC. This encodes CAISETEGDRWEQFF.

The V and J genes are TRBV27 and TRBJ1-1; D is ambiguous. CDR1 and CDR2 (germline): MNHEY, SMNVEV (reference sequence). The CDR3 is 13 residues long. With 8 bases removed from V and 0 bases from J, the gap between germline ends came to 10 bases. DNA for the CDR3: TGTGCCAGCTTATCAGAAATGAACACTGAAGCTTTCTTT. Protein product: CASLSEMNTEAFF.

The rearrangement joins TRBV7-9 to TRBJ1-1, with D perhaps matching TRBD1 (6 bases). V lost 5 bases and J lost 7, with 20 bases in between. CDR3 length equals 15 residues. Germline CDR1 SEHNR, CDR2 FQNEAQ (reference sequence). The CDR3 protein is CASSEAGALDGEAFF. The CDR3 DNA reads TGTGCCAGCAGCGAGGCAGGGGCTTTAGATGGTGAAGCTTTCTTT.

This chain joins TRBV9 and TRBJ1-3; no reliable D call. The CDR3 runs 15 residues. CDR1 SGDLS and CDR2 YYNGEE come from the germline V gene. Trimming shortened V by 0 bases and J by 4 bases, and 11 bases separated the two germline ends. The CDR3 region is CASSVVGGPGNTIYF. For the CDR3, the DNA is TGTGCCAGCAGCGTAGTAGGAGGGCCCGGAAACACCATATATTTT.

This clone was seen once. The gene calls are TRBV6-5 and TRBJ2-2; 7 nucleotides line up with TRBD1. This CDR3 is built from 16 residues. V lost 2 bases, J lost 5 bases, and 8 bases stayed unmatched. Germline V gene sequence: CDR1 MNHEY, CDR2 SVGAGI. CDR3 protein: CASSYRGRGRTGELFF. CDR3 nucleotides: TGTGCCAGCAGTTACAGGGGGCGTGGAAGAACCGGGGAGCTGTTTTTT.

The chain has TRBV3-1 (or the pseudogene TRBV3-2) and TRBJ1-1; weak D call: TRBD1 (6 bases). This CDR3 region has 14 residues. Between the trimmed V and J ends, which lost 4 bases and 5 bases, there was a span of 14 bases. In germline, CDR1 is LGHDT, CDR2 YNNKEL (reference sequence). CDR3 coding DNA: TGTGCCAGCAGCCGTCCGGGACAACTGACTGAAGCTTTCTTT. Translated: CASSRPGQLTEAFF.

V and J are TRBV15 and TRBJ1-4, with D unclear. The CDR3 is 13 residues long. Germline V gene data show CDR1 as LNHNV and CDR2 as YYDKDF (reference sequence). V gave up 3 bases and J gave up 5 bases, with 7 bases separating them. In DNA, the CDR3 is TGTGCCACCAGCAGGGGCACCAATGAAAAACTGTTTTTT. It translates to CATSRGTNEKLFF.

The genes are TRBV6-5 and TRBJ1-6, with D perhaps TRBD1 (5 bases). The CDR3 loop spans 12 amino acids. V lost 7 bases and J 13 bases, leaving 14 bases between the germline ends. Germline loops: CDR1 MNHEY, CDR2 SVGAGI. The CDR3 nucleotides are TGTGCCAGCAACCAACTTGGGACTCCCCTCCACTTT. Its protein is CASNQLGTPLHF.

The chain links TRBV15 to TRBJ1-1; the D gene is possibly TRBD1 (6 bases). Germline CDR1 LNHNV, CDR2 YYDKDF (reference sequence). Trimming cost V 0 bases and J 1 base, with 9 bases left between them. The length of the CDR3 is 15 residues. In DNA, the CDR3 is TGTGCCACCAGCAGAGAGGGCAGGGGGAACACTGAAGCTTTCTTT. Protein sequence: CATSREGRGNTEAFF.

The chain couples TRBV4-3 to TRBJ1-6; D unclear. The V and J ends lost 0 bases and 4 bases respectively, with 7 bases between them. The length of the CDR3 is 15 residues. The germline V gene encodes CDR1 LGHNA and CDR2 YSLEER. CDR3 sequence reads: CASSQDAGYNSPLHF. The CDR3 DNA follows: TGCGCCAGCAGCCAAGATGCGGGGTATAATTCACCCCTCCACTTT.

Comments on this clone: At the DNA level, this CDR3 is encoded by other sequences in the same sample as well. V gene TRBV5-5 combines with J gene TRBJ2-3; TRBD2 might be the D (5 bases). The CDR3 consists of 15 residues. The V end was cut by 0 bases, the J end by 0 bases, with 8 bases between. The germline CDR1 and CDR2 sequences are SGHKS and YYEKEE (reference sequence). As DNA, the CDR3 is TGTGCCAGCAGCTTGGATGGCGGGAGCACAGATACGCAGTATTTT. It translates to CASSLDGGSTDTQYF. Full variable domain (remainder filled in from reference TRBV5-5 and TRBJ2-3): DAGVTQSPTHLIKTRGQQVTLRCSPISGHKSVSWYQQVLGQGPQFIFQYYEKEERGRGNFPDRFSARQFPNYSSELNVNALLLGDSALYLCASSLDGGSTDTQYFGPGTRLTVL.

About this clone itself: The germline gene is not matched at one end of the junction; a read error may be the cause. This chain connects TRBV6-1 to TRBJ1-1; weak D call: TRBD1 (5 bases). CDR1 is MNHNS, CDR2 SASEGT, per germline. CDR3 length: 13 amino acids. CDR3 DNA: TGTGCCAGCAGAGAAGACAGGAACACTGAAGCTTTCTTT. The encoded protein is CASREDRNTEAFF.

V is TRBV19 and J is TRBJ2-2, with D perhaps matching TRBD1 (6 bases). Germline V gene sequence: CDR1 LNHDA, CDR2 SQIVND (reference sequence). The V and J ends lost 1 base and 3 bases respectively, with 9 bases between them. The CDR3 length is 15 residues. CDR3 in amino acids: CASSIAGVDTGELFF. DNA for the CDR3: TGTGCCAGTAGTATAGCAGGGGTAGACACCGGGGAGCTGTTTTTT.

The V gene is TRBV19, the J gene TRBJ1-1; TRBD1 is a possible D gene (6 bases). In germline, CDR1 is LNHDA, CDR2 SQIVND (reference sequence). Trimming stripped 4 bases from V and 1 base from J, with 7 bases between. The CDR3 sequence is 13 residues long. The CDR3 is CASSRTANTEAFF. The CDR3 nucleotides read TGTGCCAGTAGTAGGACAGCGAACACTGAAGCTTTCTTT.

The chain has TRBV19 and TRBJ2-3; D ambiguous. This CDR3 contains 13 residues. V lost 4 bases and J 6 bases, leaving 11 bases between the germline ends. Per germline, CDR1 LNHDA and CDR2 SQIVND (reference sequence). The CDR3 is CASSTRLGDTQYF. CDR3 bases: TGTGCCAGTAGTACCCGGTTGGGCGATACGCAGTATTTT.

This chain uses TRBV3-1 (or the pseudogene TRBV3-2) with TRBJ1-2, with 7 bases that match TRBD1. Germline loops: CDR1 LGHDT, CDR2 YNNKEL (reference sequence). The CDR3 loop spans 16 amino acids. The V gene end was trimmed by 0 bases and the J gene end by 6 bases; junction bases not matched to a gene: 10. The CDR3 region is CASSQDFFQGGDGYTF. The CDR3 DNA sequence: TGTGCCAGCAGCCAAGATTTCTTCCAGGGGGGAGATGGCTACACCTTC.

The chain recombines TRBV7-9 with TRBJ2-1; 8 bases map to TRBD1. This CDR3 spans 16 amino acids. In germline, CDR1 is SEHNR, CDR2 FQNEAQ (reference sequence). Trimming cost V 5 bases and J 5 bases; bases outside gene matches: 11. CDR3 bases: TGTGCCAGCAGCACCGGACAGGGAGGCCGCGACAATGAGCAGTTCTTC. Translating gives CASSTGQGGRDNEQFF.

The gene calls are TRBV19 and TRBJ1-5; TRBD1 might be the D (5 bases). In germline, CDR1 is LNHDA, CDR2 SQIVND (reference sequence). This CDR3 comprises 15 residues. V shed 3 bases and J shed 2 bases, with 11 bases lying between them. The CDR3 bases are TGTGCCAGTAGTATTCAGGGAGGGGGCAATCAGCCCCAGCATTTT. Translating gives CASSIQGGGNQPQHF.

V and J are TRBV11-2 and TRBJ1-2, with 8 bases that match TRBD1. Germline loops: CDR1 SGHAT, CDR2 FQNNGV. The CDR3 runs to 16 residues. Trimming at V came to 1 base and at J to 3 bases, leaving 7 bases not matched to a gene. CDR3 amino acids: CASSLGGGQAHYGYTF. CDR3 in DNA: TGTGCCAGCAGCTTAGGGGGGGGACAGGCACACTATGGCTACACCTTC.

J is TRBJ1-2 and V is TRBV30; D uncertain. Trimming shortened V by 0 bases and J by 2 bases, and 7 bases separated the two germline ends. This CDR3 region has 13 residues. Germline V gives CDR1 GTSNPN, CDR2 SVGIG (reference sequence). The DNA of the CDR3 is TGTGCCTGGAGTGTAGACATAAACTATGGCTACACCTTC. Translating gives CAWSVDINYGYTF.